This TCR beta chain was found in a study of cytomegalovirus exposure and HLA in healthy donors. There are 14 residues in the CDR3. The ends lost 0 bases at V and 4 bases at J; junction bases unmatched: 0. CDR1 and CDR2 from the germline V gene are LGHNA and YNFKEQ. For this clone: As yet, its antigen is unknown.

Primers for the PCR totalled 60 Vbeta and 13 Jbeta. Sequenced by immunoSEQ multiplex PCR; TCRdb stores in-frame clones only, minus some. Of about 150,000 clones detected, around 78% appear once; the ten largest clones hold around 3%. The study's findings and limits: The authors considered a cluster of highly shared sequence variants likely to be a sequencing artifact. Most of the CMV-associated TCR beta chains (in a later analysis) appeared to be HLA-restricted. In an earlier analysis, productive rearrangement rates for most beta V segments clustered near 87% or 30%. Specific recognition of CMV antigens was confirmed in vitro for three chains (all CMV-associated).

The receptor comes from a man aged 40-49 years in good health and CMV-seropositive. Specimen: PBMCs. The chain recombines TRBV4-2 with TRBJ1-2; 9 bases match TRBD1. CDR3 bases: TGTGCCAGCAGCCAAGAGACAGGGGGCTATGGCTACACCTTC. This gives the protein CASSQETGGYGYTF.